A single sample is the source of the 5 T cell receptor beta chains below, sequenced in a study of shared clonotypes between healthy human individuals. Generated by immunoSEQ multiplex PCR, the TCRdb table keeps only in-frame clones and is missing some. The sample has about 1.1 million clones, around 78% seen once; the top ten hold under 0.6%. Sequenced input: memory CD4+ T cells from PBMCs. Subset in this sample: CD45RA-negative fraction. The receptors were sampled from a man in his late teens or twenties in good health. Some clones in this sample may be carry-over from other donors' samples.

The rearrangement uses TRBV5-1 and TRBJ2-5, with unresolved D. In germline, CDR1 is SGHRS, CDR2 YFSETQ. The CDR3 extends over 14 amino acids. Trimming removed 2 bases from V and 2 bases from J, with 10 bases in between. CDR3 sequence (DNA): TGCGCCAGCAGCTTTAGTTCCGCGCAAGAGACCCAGTACTTC. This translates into CASSFSSAQETQYF.

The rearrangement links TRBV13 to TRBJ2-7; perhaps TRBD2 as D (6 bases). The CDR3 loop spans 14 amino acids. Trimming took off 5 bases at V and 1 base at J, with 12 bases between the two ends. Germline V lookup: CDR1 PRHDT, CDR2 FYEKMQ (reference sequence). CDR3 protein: CASSVVAVSYEQYF. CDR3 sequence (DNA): TGTGCCAGCAGCGTAGTAGCGGTATCCTACGAGCAGTACTTC.

CDR3 loop: CASSQEVFRRHEQFF. The CDR3 DNA is TGTGCCAGCAGCCAAGAGGTCTTTCGGCGGCATGAGCAGTTCTTC. This chain connects TRBV4-2 to TRBJ2-1; D unresolved. V lost 0 bases and J lost 8, with 14 bases in between. CDR3 size: 15 residues. Germline values: CDR1 LGHNA, CDR2 YNFKEQ.

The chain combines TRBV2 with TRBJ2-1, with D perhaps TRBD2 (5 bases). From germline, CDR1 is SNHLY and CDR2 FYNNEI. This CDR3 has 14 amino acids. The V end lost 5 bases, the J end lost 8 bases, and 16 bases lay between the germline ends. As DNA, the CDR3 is TGTGCCAGCAGTCCCCTGGGTAGCGAGGATGAGCAGTTCTTC. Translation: CASSPLGSEDEQFF.

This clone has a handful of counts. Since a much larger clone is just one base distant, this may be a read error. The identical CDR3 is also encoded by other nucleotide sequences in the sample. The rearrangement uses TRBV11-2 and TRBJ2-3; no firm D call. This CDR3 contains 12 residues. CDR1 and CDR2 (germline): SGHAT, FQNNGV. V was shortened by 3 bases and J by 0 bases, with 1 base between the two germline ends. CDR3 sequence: CASSFSTDTQYF. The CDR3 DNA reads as TGTGCCAGCAGCTTCAGCACAGATACGCAGTATTTT. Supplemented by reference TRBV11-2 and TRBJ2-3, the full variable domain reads EAGVAQSPRYKIIEKRQSVAFWCNPISGHATLYWYQQILGQGPKLLIQFQNNGVVDDSQLPKDRFSAERLKGVDSTLKIQPAKLEDSAVYLCASSFSTDTQYFGPGTRLTVL.